These 10 T cell receptor beta chains came from one sample sequenced in a study of lung T cells in sarcoidosis with Löfgren's syndrome. TCRdb called the reads again in MiXCR, with one record for every CDR3 protein. Of 15,000 to 25,000 distinct CDR3 sequences in the sample, about 21% were seen once. Sequencing was done on a sample of CD4+ T cells from bronchoalveolar lavage. The receptors stem from a human donor with sarcoidosis (Löfgren's syndrome or another form), or a control subject (not recorded which).

This clonotype was detected only a few times. The chain employs TRBV12-3 or TRBV12-4 and TRBJ2-1, with D unclear. V gave up 2 bases and J gave up 6 bases, with 2 bases separating them. The CDR3 length is 11 residues. The CDR3 bases are TGTGCCAGCAGTTTAATCAATGAGCAGTTCTTC. It is translated as CASSLINEQFF.

This clonotype occurred many times. The V call is TRBV7-2, the J call TRBJ2-7, with D perhaps TRBD2 (7 bases). The CDR3 has 15 residues. The germline V gene encodes CDR1 SGHTA and CDR2 FQGNSA. Deletions cut 6 bases from V and 6 bases from J, with 21 bases between. The CDR3 sequence is CASSFSQGTGGEQYF. CDR3 nucleotides: TGTGCCAGCAGTTTCTCCCAGGGGACGGGGGGCGAGCAGTACTTC.

The table lists this clonotype with a few counts. The rearrangement joins TRBV29-1 to TRBJ2-2; unclear D gene. This CDR3 region has 14 residues. Germline V lookup: CDR1 SQVTM, CDR2 ANQGSEA. V gave up 4 bases and J gave up 1 base, with 10 bases separating them. CDR3 amino acids: CSVGALLNTGELFF. As DNA, the CDR3 is TGCAGCGTTGGAGCTTTACTGAACACCGGGGAGCTGTTTTTT.

Judged by abundance, this clonotype is medium-sized. The chain joins TRBV6-1 to TRBJ1-1; 7 bases agree with TRBD1. Germline loops: CDR1 MNHNS, CDR2 SASEGT. This CDR3 region has 12 residues. V lost 5 bases and J lost 8; bases outside the gene matches: 5. The CDR3 loop reads CASSIRDSEAFF. The DNA for the CDR3 is TGTGCCAGCAGTATCCGGGACAGCGAAGCTTTCTTT.

The sample holds one count of this clonotype. V gene TRBV5-4 combines with J gene TRBJ1-6, with D perhaps TRBD1 (5 bases). This CDR3 region has 15 residues. V lost 2 bases, J lost 5 bases, and 11 bases lay in between. CDR1 SGHNT and CDR2 YYREEE come from the germline V gene (reference sequence). In DNA form, the CDR3 reads TGTGCCAGCAGCTTTTGGGACCGAGATAATTCACCCCTCCACTTT. Translated: CASSFWDRDNSPLHF.

The V gene is TRBV4-1, the J gene TRBJ2-3; D unresolved. This CDR3 is 15 amino acids long. Germline V gene sequence: CDR1 MGHRA, CDR2 YSYEKL. Trimming cost V 0 bases and J 1 base, with 8 bases left between them. The DNA for the CDR3 is TGCGCCAGCAGCCAAGATGCTCGCCGCACAGATACGCAGTATTTT. Its protein product is CASSQDARRTDTQYF.

For this clonotype: Sequence at one end of the junction differs from germline and may be a read error. J is TRBJ2-7 and V is TRBV19; TRBD2 matches 9 bases. Germline V gives CDR1 LNHDA, CDR2 SQIVND (reference sequence). The CDR3 is 15 amino acids. The CDR3 DNA reads TGTACCAGTAGTCCACTAGCGGGTGAGGCCTACGAGCAGTACTTC. This sequence encodes CTSSPLAGEAYEQYF.

As to this clonotype: Just one base apart from a much larger clone, this may be a read error. Without the conserved terminal phenylalanine or tryptophan, this CDR3 likely stems from a read error. The chain joins TRBV7-9 to TRBJ2-3; no reliable D call. The CDR3 contains 14 residues. Trimming cost V 1 base and J 0 bases, with 5 bases left between them. CDR1 and CDR2 (germline): SEHNR, FQNEAQ (reference sequence). The CDR3 reads CASSLGASTDTQYL. Here the CDR3 DNA reads TGTGCCAGCAGCTTAGGGGCCAGCACAGATACGCAGTATCTT.

This CDR3 reads CASSTFPTVGAFF. The CDR3 nucleotides are TGTGCCAGTAGTACGTTCCCGACAGTGGGGGCTTTCTTT. J is TRBJ1-1 and V is TRBV19, with D perhaps matching TRBD1 (5 bases). The CDR3 loop spans 13 amino acids. Germline V gene sequence: CDR1 LNHDA, CDR2 SQIVND (reference sequence). Trimming removed 4 bases from V and 11 bases from J, with 17 bases in between.

There are many counts of this clonotype. This sequence joins TRBV12-3 or TRBV12-4 and TRBJ1-5, with D unresolved. The V gene lost 3 bases and the J gene lost 4 bases, with 10 bases spanning the gap. CDR3 length: 14 amino acids. CDR3 region: CASSFNRGNQPQHF. The CDR3 region has the DNA TGTGCCAGCAGTTTTAACCGGGGAAATCAGCCCCAGCATTTT.